Each of the 21 T cell receptor beta chains below was sequenced from the same sample in a study of blood T cell repertoires in COVID-19. The data were produced by immunoSEQ multiplex PCR, yet TCRdb's version contains in-frame clones alone and is incomplete. There are about 220,000 clones in the sample; about 87% occur only once, and 2% to 2.5% lies in the top ten. Material: PBMCs or T cells enriched from blood (not recorded which). Every receptor here comes from a woman aged 40 to 55 with acute COVID-19.

The V call is TRBV19, the J call TRBJ1-5; the match to TRBD1 covers 11 bases. The V segment lost 4 bases and the J segment 2 bases; nucleotides outside the gene matches: 4. CDR1 is LNHDA, CDR2 SQIVND, per germline (reference sequence). CDR3 length: 16 amino acids. The CDR3 reads CASSTDRGHRNQPQHF. The CDR3 nucleotides read TGTGCCAGTAGTACGGACAGGGGGCATCGCAATCAGCCCCAGCATTTT.

V usage is TRBV19 and J usage is TRBJ1-3; D is perhaps TRBD1 (5 bases). CDR3 length: 15 amino acids. The V gene's germline CDR1 is LNHDA and CDR2 SQIVND (reference sequence). In nucleotides, the CDR3 is TGTGCAACTCTCGAGCCCCGGGGGTTAGGAAACACCATATATTTT. This encodes CATLEPRGLGNTIYF.

The V gene is TRBV6-5, the J gene TRBJ1-5; D gene ambiguous. This CDR3 region has 13 residues. With 7 bases removed from V and 3 bases from J, the gap between germline ends came to 10 bases. Germline V gene sequence: CDR1 MNHEY, CDR2 SVGAGI. The CDR3 sequence is CASMSLLNQPQHF. CDR3 bases: TGTGCCAGCATGAGTCTGCTCAATCAGCCCCAGCATTTT.

The CDR3 DNA sequence: TGCGCCAGCAGCTTGGACGGGACTAGGCTCAGCAATGAGCAGTTCTTC. It is translated as CASSLDGTRLSNEQFF. The V gene is TRBV5-1, the J gene TRBJ2-1, with 8 bases that match TRBD2. J lost 6 bases, V lost 0 bases, and 8 bases had no gene match. Looked up from germline, CDR1 is SGHRS and CDR2 is YFSETQ. The CDR3 runs to 16 residues.

This rearrangement joins TRBV18 to TRBJ2-3; no definite D call. The CDR3 is 13 amino acids. The germline V gene encodes CDR1 KGHSH and CDR2 LQKENI. Trimming took 8 bases from V and 5 from J, leaving 14 bases between them. The CDR3 coding sequence is TGTGCCAGCGCTCACCAAAGAGAAGATACGCAGTATTTT. Translated: CASAHQREDTQYF.

Concerning this clone itself: The germline gene is not matched at one end of the junction; a read error may be the cause. The chain is built from TRBV7-7 and TRBJ1-5; D uncertain. Germline V CDR1 and CDR2: SSHAT, FNYEAQ (reference sequence). The CDR3 is made up of 13 amino acids. CDR3 amino acids: CASSLPPVQPQHF. CDR3 nucleotides: TGTGCTAGCAGCTTACCTCCGGTCCAGCCCCAGCATTTT.

The V and J genes are TRBV7-8 and TRBJ2-5; 8 bases fit TRBD2. Germline CDR1 reads SGHVS; CDR2 reads FQNEAQ. The CDR3 totals 16 residues. Losses at the gene ends were 2 bases for V and 5 bases for J; bases not matched to a gene: 10. The CDR3 protein is CASSLSAAGGSETQYF. The CDR3 DNA is TGTGCCAGCAGCTTAAGTGCTGCGGGAGGTTCCGAGACCCAGTACTTC.

The V gene is TRBV2, the J gene TRBJ1-1; 8 bases are a match to TRBD1. The CDR3 consists of 13 residues. V trimming: 7 bases; J trimming: 5 bases; junction bases outside the gene matches: 6. Per germline, CDR1 SNHLY and CDR2 FYNNEI. The CDR3 DNA sequence: TGTGCCAGCAATAAACAGGGGGGAACTGAAGCTTTCTTT. It is translated as CASNKQGGTEAFF.

V is TRBV7-9 and J is TRBJ1-1; no definite D call. Between the trimmed V and J ends, which lost 1 base and 7 bases, there was a span of 16 bases. Germline loops: CDR1 SEHNR, CDR2 FQNEAQ (reference sequence). The CDR3 has 15 residues. DNA for the CDR3: TGTGCCAGCAGCTTAGATCTTTTGGAGGTTGGTGAAGCTTTCTTT. Translation: CASSLDLLEVGEAFF.

This chain joins TRBV14 and TRBJ2-3, with TRBD2 identical over 10 bases. This CDR3 is built from 15 residues. After removal of 3 bases from V and 5 bases from J, the junction contained 5 bases not matched to a gene. The germline CDR1 and CDR2 sequences are SGHDN and FVKESK. In DNA, the CDR3 is TGTGCCAGCAGCCACCCTCAGCGGGAGGGAGATACGCAGTATTTT. This translates into CASSHPQREGDTQYF.

This clone appeared once. The genes are TRBV3-1 (or the pseudogene TRBV3-2) and TRBJ2-2, with D maybe TRBD2 (5 bases). V was cut by 3 bases and J by 7 bases, with 9 bases left in between. Germline CDR1 and CDR2: LGHDT and YNNKEL (reference sequence). This CDR3 has 13 amino acids. The CDR3 here is CASSHGGGGELFF. In nucleotides, the CDR3 is TGTGCCAGCAGCCATGGAGGTGGCGGGGAGCTGTTTTTT.

This chain connects TRBV12-5 to TRBJ1-5, with D uncertain. The germline V gene has CDR1 LGHNT and CDR2 FRNRAP. Trimming took 9 bases from V and 2 from J, leaving 8 bases between them. The CDR3 is 12 amino acids. CDR3 loop: CASLIGNQPQHF. The DNA for the CDR3 is TGTGCTAGCCTTATTGGCAATCAGCCCCAGCATTTT.

This clone was picked up one time. J is TRBJ2-7 and V is TRBV4-3; the D gene is possibly TRBD1 (6 bases). Trimming stripped 0 bases from V and 4 bases from J, with 13 bases between. CDR1 is LGHNA, CDR2 YSLEER, per germline. This CDR3 spans 15 amino acids. CDR3 sequence (DNA): TGCGCCAGCAGCCAAGATCAGGGGTGGGGTTACGAGCAGTACTTC. It translates to CASSQDQGWGYEQYF.

This clone was detected only once. The rearrangement joins TRBV6-6 to TRBJ2-6; 7 bases fit TRBD1. Per germline, CDR1 MNHNY and CDR2 SVGAGI (reference sequence). CDR3 length: 15 amino acids. V dropped 8 bases and J dropped 1; count of bases not matched to a gene: 5. DNA of the CDR3: TGTGCCAGCGCGACAGGGCCGTCTGGGGCCAACGTCCTGACTTTC. This translates into CASATGPSGANVLTF.

This clone was recorded at least ten times. The chain is built from TRBV12-3 or TRBV12-4 and TRBJ1-3; D unresolved. The CDR3 consists of 11 residues. The V and J ends lost 6 bases and 7 bases respectively, with 7 bases between them. Here the CDR3 DNA reads TGTGCCAGCAGGTTGAGGAACACCATATATTTT. Protein product: CASRLRNTIYF.

This chain connects TRBV18 to TRBJ1-2; a possible D gene is TRBD1 (6 bases). Germline V gene lookup returns CDR1 KGHSH and CDR2 LQKENI. The CDR3 sequence is 14 residues long. The V and J ends lost 2 bases and 3 bases respectively, with 10 bases between them. For the CDR3, the DNA is TGTGCCAGCTCACCAACTCCAGGGGACTATGGCTACACCTTC. It encodes CASSPTPGDYGYTF.

This rearrangement joins TRBV6-2 or TRBV6-3 to TRBJ2-7; D unclear. The CDR3 is 13 amino acids. Trimming removed 2 bases from V and 3 bases from J, with 8 bases in between. Germline V gene data show CDR1 as MNHEY and CDR2 as SVGEGT. For the CDR3, the DNA is TGTGCCAGCAGTTACGGCCTGATCTACGAGCAGTACTTC. This encodes CASSYGLIYEQYF.

This clone was seen just once. The J gene is TRBJ1-5, the V gene TRBV2; 10 bases match TRBD1. CDR1 and CDR2 from the germline V gene are SNHLY and FYNNEI. V trimming: 6 bases; J trimming: 6 bases; junction bases outside the gene matches: 5. The CDR3 is 14 residues long. The CDR3 nucleotides read TGTGCCAGCAGAGATGGACAGGGGGTTCAGCCCCAGCATTTT. This sequence encodes CASRDGQGVQPQHF.

The V call is TRBV27, the J call TRBJ2-1, with D uncertain. The V gene lost 6 bases and the J gene lost 4 bases, with 4 bases spanning the gap. The germline gives CDR1 MNHEY, CDR2 SMNVEV (reference sequence). The CDR3 length is 11 residues. CDR3 region: CASSQYNEQFF. The CDR3 coding sequence is TGTGCCAGCAGCCAGTACAATGAGCAGTTCTTC.

This chain uses TRBV7-9 with TRBJ2-5; tentative D call: TRBD1 (6 bases). CDR3 length: 13 amino acids. Trimming cost V 4 bases and J 5 bases, with 11 bases left between them. Germline V gene data show CDR1 as SEHNR and CDR2 as FQNEAQ (reference sequence). The CDR3, as DNA: TGTGCCAGCAGCTCCGACAGGTGGGAGACCCAGTACTTC. Protein: CASSSDRWETQYF.

J is TRBJ2-1 and V is TRBV5-4; 8 bases align to TRBD1. V was clipped by 5 bases and J by 8 bases; unmatched bases: 12. Germline CDR1 and CDR2: SGHNT and YYREEE (reference sequence). CDR3 length: 15 amino acids. As DNA, the CDR3 is TGTGCCAGCAGAGCCGGGACAGGCCCTTGGGATGAGCAGTTCTTC. It yields the protein CASRAGTGPWDEQFF.